The subject of this entry is one T cell receptor beta chain. The assay was immunoSEQ multiplex PCR, and TCRdb's table has in-frame clones only and misses some. The sample lists about 60,000 clones; 88% were seen once. The data are from a study of blood T cell repertoires in COVID-19. Whole-study context: Sites in the United States, Italy and Spain provided acute and convalescent COVID-19 samples.

The junction had 6 bases not matched to a gene; V was cut back by 3 bases and J by 8 bases. Germline V CDR1 and CDR2: LNHDA, SQIVND (reference sequence). This CDR3 is built from 14 residues. The receptor's source is a man aged 45-65 years with active COVID-19. This chain links TRBV19 with TRBJ2-1; 8 bases match TRBD2. The sample comprised peripheral blood. The CDR3 nucleotides are TGTGCCAGTAGTATGCGCGGGGGGCCTTATGAGCAGTTCTTC. Its protein is CASSMRGGPYEQFF. Full variable domain (rest looked up from reference TRBV19 and TRBJ2-1): DGGITQSPKYLFRKEGQNVTLSCEQNLNHDAMYWYRQDPGQGLRLIYYSQIVNDFQKGDIAEGYSVSREKKESFPLTVTSAQKNPTAFYLCASSMRGGPYEQFFGPGTRLTVL.